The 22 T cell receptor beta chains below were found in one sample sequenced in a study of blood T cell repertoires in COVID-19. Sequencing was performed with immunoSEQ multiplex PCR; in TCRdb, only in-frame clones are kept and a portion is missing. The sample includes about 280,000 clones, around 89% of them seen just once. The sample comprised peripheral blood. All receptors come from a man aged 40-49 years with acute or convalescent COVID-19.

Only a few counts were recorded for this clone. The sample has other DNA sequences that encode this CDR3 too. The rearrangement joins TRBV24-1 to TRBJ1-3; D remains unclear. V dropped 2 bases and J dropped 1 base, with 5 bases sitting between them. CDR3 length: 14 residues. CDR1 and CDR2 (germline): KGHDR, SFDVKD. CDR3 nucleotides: TGTGCCACCAGTGATTCGGGGTCTGGAAACACCATATATTTT. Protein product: CATSDSGSGNTIYF.

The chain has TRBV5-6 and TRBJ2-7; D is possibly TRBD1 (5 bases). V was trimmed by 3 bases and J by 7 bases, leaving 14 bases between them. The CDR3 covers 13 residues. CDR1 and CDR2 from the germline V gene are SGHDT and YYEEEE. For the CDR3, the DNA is TGTGCCAGCAGCTATAGAAGGGGTGGAGAGCAGTACTTC. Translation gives CASSYRRGGEQYF.

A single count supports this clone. The CDR3 DNA follows: TGTGCCAGCAGCTTCACCCTAACAGATACCGGGGAGCTGTTTTTT. Protein product: CASSFTLTDTGELFF. This chain links TRBV11-2 with TRBJ2-2; D is unclear. The length of the CDR3 is 15 residues. Germline-derived CDR1 and CDR2 are SGHAT and FQNNGV. V lost 3 bases and J 5 bases, leaving 13 bases between the germline ends.

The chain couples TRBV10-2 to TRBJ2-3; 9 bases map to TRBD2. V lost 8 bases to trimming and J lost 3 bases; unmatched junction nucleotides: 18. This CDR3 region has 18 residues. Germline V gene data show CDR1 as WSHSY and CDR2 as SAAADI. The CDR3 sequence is CASLQRAGGPMVTDTQYF. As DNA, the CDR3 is TGCGCCAGCCTACAGCGGGCGGGGGGGCCAATGGTAACAGATACGCAGTATTTT.

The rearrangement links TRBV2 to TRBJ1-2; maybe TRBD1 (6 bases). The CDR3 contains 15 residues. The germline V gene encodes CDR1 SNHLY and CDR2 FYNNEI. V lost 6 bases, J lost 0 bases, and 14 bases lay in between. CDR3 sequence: CASSPRQVANYGYTF. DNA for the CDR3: TGTGCCAGCAGCCCTAGACAGGTTGCTAACTATGGCTACACCTTC.

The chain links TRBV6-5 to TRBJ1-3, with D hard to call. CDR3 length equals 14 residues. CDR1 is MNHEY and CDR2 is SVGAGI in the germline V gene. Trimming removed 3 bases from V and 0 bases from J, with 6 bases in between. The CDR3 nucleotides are TGTGCCAGCAGTTATGGGAGCTCTGGAAACACCATATATTTT. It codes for CASSYGSSGNTIYF.

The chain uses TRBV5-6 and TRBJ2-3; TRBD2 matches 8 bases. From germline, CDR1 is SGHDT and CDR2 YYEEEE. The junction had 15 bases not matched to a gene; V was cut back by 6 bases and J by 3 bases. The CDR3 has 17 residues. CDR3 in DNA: TGTGCCAGCACCCCGGAGTTGCGGGGGGCCGGGACAGATACGCAGTATTTT. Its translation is CASTPELRGAGTDTQYF. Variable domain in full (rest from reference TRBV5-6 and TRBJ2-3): DAGVTQSPTHLIKTRGQQVTLRCSPKSGHDTVSWYQQALGQGPQFIFQYYEEEERQRGNFPDRFSGHQFPNYSSELNVNALLLGDSALYLCASTPELRGAGTDTQYFGPGTRLTVL.

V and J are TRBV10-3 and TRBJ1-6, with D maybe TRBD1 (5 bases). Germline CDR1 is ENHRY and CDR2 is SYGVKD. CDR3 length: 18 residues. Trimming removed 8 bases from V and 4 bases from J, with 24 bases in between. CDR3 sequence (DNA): TGTGCCATCTCATCGGGGGAGGGGCCGACTACATATAATTCACCCCTCCACTTT. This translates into CAISSGEGPTTYNSPLHF.

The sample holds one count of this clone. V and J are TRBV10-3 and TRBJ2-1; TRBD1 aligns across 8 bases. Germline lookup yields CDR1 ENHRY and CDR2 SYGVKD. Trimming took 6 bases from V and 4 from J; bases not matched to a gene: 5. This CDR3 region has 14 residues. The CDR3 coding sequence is TGTGCCATCAGCGAGGACAGGGCGTACAATGAGCAGTTCTTC. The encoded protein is CAISEDRAYNEQFF.

The chain's CDR3 is CASSYYGTPRGTGELFF. The DNA of the CDR3 is TGTGCCAGCAGCTACTACGGGACCCCCAGGGGCACCGGGGAGCTGTTTTTT. This rearrangement joins TRBV7-2 to TRBJ2-2, with D tentatively TRBD1 (6 bases). The V and J ends lost 4 bases and 4 bases respectively, with 19 bases between them. The CDR3 totals 17 residues. Germline V gene lookup returns CDR1 SGHTA and CDR2 FQGNSA.

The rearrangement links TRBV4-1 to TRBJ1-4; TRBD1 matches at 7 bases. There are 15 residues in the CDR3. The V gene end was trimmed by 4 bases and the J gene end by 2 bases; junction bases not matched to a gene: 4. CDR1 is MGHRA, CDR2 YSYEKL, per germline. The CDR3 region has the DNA TGCGCCAGCAGCCTCGGGGGACAGACTAATGAAAAACTGTTTTTT. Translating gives CASSLGGQTNEKLFF.

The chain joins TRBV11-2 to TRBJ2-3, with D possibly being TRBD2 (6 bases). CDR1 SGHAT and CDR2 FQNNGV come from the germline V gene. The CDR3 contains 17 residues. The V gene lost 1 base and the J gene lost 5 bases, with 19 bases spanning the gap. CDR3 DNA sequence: TGTGCCAGCAGCTTAGTCTTCGGGGGAGCGCCTGTAGATACGCAGTATTTT. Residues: CASSLVFGGAPVDTQYF.

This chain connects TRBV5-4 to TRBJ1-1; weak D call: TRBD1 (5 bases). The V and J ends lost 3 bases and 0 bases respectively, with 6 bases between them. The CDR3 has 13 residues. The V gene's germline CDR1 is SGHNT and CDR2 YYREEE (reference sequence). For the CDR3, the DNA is TGTGCCAGCAGCTCGACAGTGAACACTGAAGCTTTCTTT. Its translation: CASSSTVNTEAFF.

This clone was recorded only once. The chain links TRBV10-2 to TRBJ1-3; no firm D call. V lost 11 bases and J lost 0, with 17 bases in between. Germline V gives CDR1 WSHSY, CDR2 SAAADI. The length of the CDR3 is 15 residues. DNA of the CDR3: TGCGCCGTCCAGTTCGGGATGAGCTCTGGAAACACCATATATTTT. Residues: CAVQFGMSSGNTIYF.

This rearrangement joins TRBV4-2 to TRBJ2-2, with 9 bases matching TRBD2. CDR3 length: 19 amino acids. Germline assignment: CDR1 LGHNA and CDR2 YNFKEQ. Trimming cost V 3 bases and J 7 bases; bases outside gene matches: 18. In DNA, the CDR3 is TGTGCCAGCAGCCACCGATCCGATCAGCTAGCGGGGATAGGCGGGGAGCTGTTTTTT. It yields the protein CASSHRSDQLAGIGGELFF.

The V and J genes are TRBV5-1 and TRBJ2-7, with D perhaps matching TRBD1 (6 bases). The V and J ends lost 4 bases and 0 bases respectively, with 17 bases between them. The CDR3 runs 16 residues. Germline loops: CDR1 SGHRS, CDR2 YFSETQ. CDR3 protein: CASSAFPGTSSYEQYF. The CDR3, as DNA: TGCGCCAGCAGCGCCTTCCCCGGGACATCCTCCTACGAGCAGTACTTC.

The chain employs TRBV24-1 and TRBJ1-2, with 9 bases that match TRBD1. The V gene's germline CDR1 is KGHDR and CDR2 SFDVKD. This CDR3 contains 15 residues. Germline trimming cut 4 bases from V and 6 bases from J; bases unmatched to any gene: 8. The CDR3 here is CATSDRGQGEDGYTF. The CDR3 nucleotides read TGTGCCACCAGTGACCGGGGACAGGGAGAGGATGGCTACACCTTC.

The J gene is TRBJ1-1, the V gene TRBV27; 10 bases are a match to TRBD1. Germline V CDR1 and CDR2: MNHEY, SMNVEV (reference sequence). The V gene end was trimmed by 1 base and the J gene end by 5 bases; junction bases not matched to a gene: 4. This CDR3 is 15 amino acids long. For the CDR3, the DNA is TGTGCCAGCAGTTTATGGGGGACAGGGGAGACTGAAGCTTTCTTT. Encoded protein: CASSLWGTGETEAFF.

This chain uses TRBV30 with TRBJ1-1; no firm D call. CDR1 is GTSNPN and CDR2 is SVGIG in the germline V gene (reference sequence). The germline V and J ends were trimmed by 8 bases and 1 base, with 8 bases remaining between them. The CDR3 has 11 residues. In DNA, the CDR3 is TGTGCCAAGTTGGCGAACACTGAAGCTTTCTTT. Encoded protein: CAKLANTEAFF.

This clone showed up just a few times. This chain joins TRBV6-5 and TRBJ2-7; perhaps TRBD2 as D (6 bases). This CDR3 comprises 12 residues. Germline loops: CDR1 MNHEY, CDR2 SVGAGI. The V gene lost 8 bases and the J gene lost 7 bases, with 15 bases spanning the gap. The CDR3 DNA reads TGTGCCAGCTGGAAACTTGGGAGGGAGCAGTACTTC. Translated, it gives CASWKLGREQYF.

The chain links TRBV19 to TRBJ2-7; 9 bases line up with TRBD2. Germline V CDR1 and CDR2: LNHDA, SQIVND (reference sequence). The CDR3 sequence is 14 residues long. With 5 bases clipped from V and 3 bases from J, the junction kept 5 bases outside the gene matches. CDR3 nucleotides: TGTGCCAGTAGTGACCCTAGCGGGGTCTACGAGCAGTACTTC. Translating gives CASSDPSGVYEQYF.

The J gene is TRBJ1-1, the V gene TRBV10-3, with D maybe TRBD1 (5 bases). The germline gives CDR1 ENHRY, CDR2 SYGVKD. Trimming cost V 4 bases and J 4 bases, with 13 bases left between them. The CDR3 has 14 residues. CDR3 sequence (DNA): TGTGCCATCAGTGTTGGGGGAGGTAGCACTGAAGCTTTCTTT. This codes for CAISVGGGSTEAFF.